This T cell receptor (beta chain) appears in the sequencing data of a study of T cells in women clearing cervical HPV infection. Generated by immunoSEQ multiplex PCR, the TCRdb table keeps only in-frame clones and is missing some. The sample totals under 45,000 clones. On this clone: Coverage ceases 3 residues before the CDR3 finishes, and the germline J gene fills in the end.

Germline V gene sequence: CDR1 SGHTA, CDR2 FQGNSA. Germline trimming cut 3 bases from V and 6 bases from J; bases unmatched to any gene: 5. The CDR3 has 13 amino acids. This sequence was found in a woman between 18 and 70 years old with a cervical HPV16 infection that either progressed to CIN3+ or cleared (not recorded which). This chain links TRBV7-2 with TRBJ2-7; 7 bases fit TRBD1. Sequencing used blood buffy coat. The covered CDR3 bases are TGTGCCAGCAGCTTGTCCTCAGGGGGCGAG. Encoded protein: CASSLSSGGE. The full CDR3 is CASSLSSGGEQYF.